This T cell receptor beta chain was profiled in a study of human T cells and chemical hapten exposure. TCRdb independently ran MiXCR on the RACE reads; one entry per CDR3 protein. The sample includes approximately 370,000 distinct CDR3 sequences, around 5% of them seen just once. Time point defined: pre-sensitization, week 0. As for treatment: therapeutic diphenylcyclopropenone sensitization with weekly scalp DPC. In its sample, this clonotype was seen many times. Germline V gene lookup returns CDR1 WSHSY and CDR2 SAAADI. After removal of 6 bases from V and 6 bases from J, the junction contained 3 bases not matched to a gene. The CDR3 has 13 amino acids.

The chain employs TRBV10-2 and TRBJ2-2; 8 nucleotides match TRBD2. This sequence originates from a woman in her late teens or twenties with alopecia areata. Some clones in this sample may be carry-over from other donors' samples. The sample consisted of whole blood, taken in connection with sensitization to the hapten diphenylcyclopropenone (DPC). The CDR3 nucleotides are TGCGCCAGCAGCGGGGGGGCCGCCGGGGAGCTGTTTTTT. Amino acid sequence: CASSGGAAGELFF.